These 30 T cell receptor beta chains came from one sample sequenced in a study of neurological immune-mediated disorders. As to time point: longitudinal time-point 2. TCRdb redid the calling of the 5' RACE reads with MiXCR, one entry per CDR3 protein. The sample contains 100,000 or so distinct CDR3 sequences, about 13% of which appear only once. Sequencing input: PBMCs. The receptors originated from a female donor with HTLV-1-associated myelopathy (HAM/TSP).

This clonotype was counted only a few times. V and J are TRBV6-6 and TRBJ1-1; D is perhaps TRBD1 (5 bases). The V gene's germline CDR1 is MNHNY and CDR2 SVGAGI (reference sequence). V lost 7 bases and J lost 1, with 13 bases in between. CDR3 size: 14 residues. The CDR3 is CASNPITGNTEAFF. In nucleotides, the CDR3 is TGTGCCAGCAACCCGATCACAGGGAACACTGAAGCTTTCTTT.

This chain links TRBV20-1 with TRBJ2-7; either TRBD1 or TRBD2 may fit D (5 bases each). The ends were cut back, 4 bases at V and 0 bases at J, with 13 bases in the middle. The CDR3 spans 14 residues. Germline V lookup: CDR1 DFQATT, CDR2 SNEGSKA (reference sequence). Here the CDR3 reads CSATRDPSSYEQYF. The CDR3 DNA reads as TGCAGTGCTACCCGGGACCCTAGCTCCTACGAGCAGTACTTC.

Many counts were recorded for this clonotype. The rearrangement uses TRBV7-2 and TRBJ2-1; TRBD2 is a possible D gene (6 bases). V lost 5 bases and J 0 bases, leaving 14 bases between the germline ends. From germline, CDR1 is SGHTA and CDR2 FQGNSA. CDR3 length: 16 amino acids. CDR3 DNA: TGTGCCAGCAGCAGATCCGTCGGGAGCTCCTACAATGAGCAGTTCTTC. Its translation is CASSRSVGSSYNEQFF.

This clonotype was observed at least ten times. J is TRBJ2-3 and V is TRBV10-1; TRBD2 matches at 8 bases. Germline V lookup: CDR1 WNHNN, CDR2 SYGVQD (reference sequence). Trimming at V came to 0 bases and at J to 4 bases, leaving 3 bases not matched to a gene. The CDR3 is 15 residues long. The CDR3 coding sequence is TGCGCCAGCAGTGAGTCGACTAGCGAAGCAGATACGCAGTATTTT. Its protein is CASSESTSEADTQYF.

With regard to this clonotype: A single base separates this from a much larger clone, so it may be a read error. The CDR3 loop reads CSVQQGTVASYEQYF. The CDR3 DNA follows: TGCAGTGTCCAGCAAGGGACAGTGGCCTCCTACGAGCAGTACTTC. V is TRBV20-1 and J is TRBJ2-7; 7 positions agree with TRBD1. The V gene's germline CDR1 is DFQATT and CDR2 SNEGSKA (reference sequence). The CDR3 covers 15 residues. The ends lost 7 bases at V and 0 bases at J; junction bases unmatched: 12.

This clonotype was counted at least ten times. The chain has TRBV20-1 and TRBJ2-1; no reliable D call. The germline V gene has CDR1 DFQATT and CDR2 SNEGSKA (reference sequence). The CDR3 is 12 residues long. V was cut by 6 bases and J by 4 bases, with 10 bases left in between. This chain's CDR3 is CSAPSSYNEQFF. The CDR3 nucleotides are TGCAGTGCCCCTTCCTCATACAATGAGCAGTTCTTC.

Many counts were recorded for this clonotype. The V call is TRBV28, the J call TRBJ2-1; weak D call: TRBD2 (6 bases). The CDR3 totals 16 residues. Germline CDR1 and CDR2: MDHEN and SYDVKM. The V gene lost 6 bases and the J gene lost 8 bases, with 23 bases spanning the gap. CDR3 bases: TGTGCCAGCAGCGACTTGGAGGGGTCGGTAGTCCATGAGCAGTTCTTC. It yields the protein CASSDLEGSVVHEQFF.

This clonotype was observed many times. This chain connects TRBV5-1 to TRBJ2-2, with 8 bases identical to TRBD1. Germline V gives CDR1 SGHRS, CDR2 YFSETQ. Losses at the gene ends were 5 bases for V and 2 bases for J; bases not matched to a gene: 8. The CDR3 is 16 amino acids. CDR3 nucleotides: TGCGCCAGCAGATCAGACAGGGGAGCAAACACCGGGGAGCTGTTTTTT. Residues: CASRSDRGANTGELFF.

As for this clonotype: A read error may produce the germline difference seen at one junction end. CDR3 in amino acids: CATSREGPGGVETQYF. CDR3 nucleotide sequence: TGTGCTACCAGCAGAGAGGGTCCGGGGGGGGTAGAGACCCAGTACTTC. The V gene is TRBV15, the J gene TRBJ2-5; TRBD2 matches 8 bases. In germline, CDR1 is LNHNV, CDR2 YYDKDF (reference sequence). The CDR3 is 16 amino acids.

This clonotype was found a few times. A read error may explain this, as a much larger clone is one base away. This rearrangement joins TRBV4-2 to TRBJ2-1, with 9 bases identical to TRBD2. Germline CDR1 and CDR2: LGHNA and YNFKEQ. CDR3 length: 16 residues. Unmatched junction bases numbered 8, after V lost 0 bases and J lost 8 bases. The CDR3: CASSQEGGGAMYEQFF. The CDR3 DNA is TGTGCCAGCAGCCAAGAGGGCGGGGGGGCCATGTATGAGCAGTTCTTC.

Many counts were recorded for this clonotype. The chain has TRBV11-2 and TRBJ1-2, with 7 bases matching TRBD1. Germline V gene lookup returns CDR1 SGHAT and CDR2 FQNNGV. J lost 8 bases, V lost 0 bases, and 9 bases had no gene match. CDR3 length equals 15 residues. The CDR3 reads CASSLEQTGAGGYTF. The CDR3 bases are TGTGCCAGCAGCTTAGAGCAAACAGGGGCGGGCGGCTACACCTTC.

In its sample, this clonotype was seen many times. The V gene is TRBV7-3, the J gene TRBJ2-2; weak D call: TRBD1 (5 bases). With 1 base removed from V and 2 bases from J, the gap between germline ends came to 14 bases. This CDR3 region has 17 residues. The germline CDR1 and CDR2 sequences are SGHTA and FQGTGA. CDR3 amino acids: CASSLSAAGLNTGELFF. As DNA, the CDR3 is TGTGCCAGCAGCTTAAGCGCGGCAGGGTTAAACACCGGGGAGCTGTTTTTT.

The sample holds many counts of this clonotype. V usage is TRBV9 and J usage is TRBJ2-3; D not certain. The CDR3 is made up of 14 amino acids. Germline V gene lookup returns CDR1 SGDLS and CDR2 YYNGEE. V was cut by 1 base and J by 2 bases, with 8 bases left in between. The CDR3 DNA is TGTGCCAGCAGCGTAAGCAGTAACACAGATACGCAGTATTTT. Its translation: CASSVSSNTDTQYF.

This clonotype was seen repeatedly, ten times or more. The genes are TRBV20-1 and TRBJ1-1, with 8 positions matching TRBD1. Trimming took 6 bases from V and 1 from J; bases not matched to a gene: 7. Germline V gene sequence: CDR1 DFQATT, CDR2 SNEGSKA (reference sequence). This CDR3 region has 14 residues. CDR3 region: CSAPRTGTNTEAFF. CDR3 sequence (DNA): TGCAGTGCCCCGCGGACAGGGACGAACACTGAAGCTTTCTTT.

Notes on this clonotype: This may be a read error, as it is one base from a much larger clone. The chain employs TRBV12-3 or TRBV12-4 and TRBJ2-1, with 8 bases matching TRBD1. The CDR3 length is 14 residues. CDR3 residues: CASSLLTGVNEKFF. In DNA form, the CDR3 reads TGTGCCAGCAGCCTCTTGACAGGGGTAAATGAGAAGTTCTTC.

V usage is TRBV19 and J usage is TRBJ1-1; 9 positions match TRBD1. Germline V gives CDR1 LNHDA, CDR2 SQIVND (reference sequence). The ends lost 6 bases at V and 2 bases at J; junction bases unmatched: 7. The CDR3 has 15 amino acids. CDR3 amino acids: CASSPGTGTNTEAFF. The CDR3 DNA reads TGTGCCAGTAGCCCCGGGACAGGGACTAACACTGAAGCTTTCTTT.

V gene TRBV5-1 combines with J gene TRBJ2-5, with 14 bases aligning to TRBD2. CDR3 length: 17 amino acids. Unmatched junction bases numbered 8, after V lost 4 bases and J lost 3 bases. CDR1 is SGHRS and CDR2 is YFSETQ in the germline V gene. The CDR3 DNA is TGCGCCAGCAGCCCGCGACTAGCGGGGGGGCAGAAAGAGACCCAGTACTTC. The encoded protein is CASSPRLAGGQKETQYF.

The chain links TRBV11-3 to TRBJ2-5; TRBD1 matches 10 bases. Unmatched junction bases numbered 10, after V lost 1 base and J lost 2 bases. The length of the CDR3 is 18 residues. Per germline, CDR1 SGHNT and CDR2 YENEEA. This CDR3 is CASSLGGRQGALQETQYF. DNA for the CDR3: TGTGCCAGCAGCTTAGGGGGACGACAGGGGGCCTTACAAGAGACCCAGTACTTC.

This clonotype occurred many times. The chain uses TRBV28 and TRBJ2-2; 12 bases are a match to TRBD2. Germline values: CDR1 MDHEN, CDR2 SYDVKM. CDR3 length equals 20 residues. With 5 bases clipped from V and 1 base from J, the junction kept 14 bases outside the gene matches. For the CDR3, the DNA is TGTGCCAGCAGTCCGACCCACGCCCAACTAGCGGGGGGGAACACCGGGGAGCTGTTTTTT. As protein: CASSPTHAQLAGGNTGELFF.

This clonotype was found many times. The chain carries TRBV5-1 and TRBJ2-7; possibly TRBD2 for D (5 bases). Germline V lookup: CDR1 SGHRS, CDR2 YFSETQ. Trimming took 1 base from V and 0 from J, leaving 11 bases between them. This CDR3 is 15 amino acids long. The CDR3 nucleotides read TGCGCCAGCAGCTTGTCGGGATCAAGCTCCTACGAGCAGTACTTC. Translated: CASSLSGSSSYEQYF.

The J gene is TRBJ2-7, the V gene TRBV19, with D perhaps matching TRBD1 or TRBD2 (5 bases each). The CDR3 sequence is 14 residues long. CDR1 is LNHDA, CDR2 SQIVND, per germline (reference sequence). Trimming took off 3 bases at V and 1 base at J, with 10 bases between the two ends. The chain's CDR3 is CASSIGTVSYEQYF. The CDR3, as DNA: TGTGCCAGTAGTATCGGGACGGTGTCCTACGAGCAGTACTTC.

This clonotype was recorded at least ten times. J is TRBJ2-7 and V is TRBV5-1; tentatively, D is TRBD1 (5 bases). There are 14 residues in the CDR3. V lost 0 bases and J 1 base, leaving 8 bases between the germline ends. Germline assignment: CDR1 SGHRS and CDR2 YFSETQ. The CDR3 DNA sequence: TGCGCCAGCAGCTTGGACCCAGGGTCCTACGAGCAGTACTTC. It yields the protein CASSLDPGSYEQYF.

As regards this clonotype: One end of the junction does not line up with germline, which may come from a read error. The chain combines TRBV20-1 with TRBJ1-6, with 8 bases that match TRBD1. Germline V lookup: CDR1 DFQATT, CDR2 SNEGSKA (reference sequence). CDR3 length: 14 residues. The CDR3 reads CSALTGGANSHLHF. Written as DNA, the CDR3 is TGCAGTGCTCTCACAGGGGGTGCTAATTCACACCTCCACTTT.

Regarding this clonotype: A read error may explain this, as a much larger clone is one base away. The chain carries TRBV5-1 and TRBJ2-5; TRBD2 matches at 9 bases. This CDR3 has 19 amino acids. Germline-derived CDR1 and CDR2 are SGHRS and YFSETQ. V lost 2 bases to trimming and J lost 2 bases; unmatched junction nucleotides: 16. The CDR3 here is CASSFGVLAGGPLQETQYF. The CDR3 DNA is TGCGCCAGCAGCTTTGGGGTCCTTGCGGGGGGGCCCTTACAAGAGACCCAGTACTTC.

Points on this clonotype: One end of the junction varies from germline; a read error may be responsible. V is TRBV29-1 and J is TRBJ2-3; 9 bases are a match to TRBD1. Looked up from germline, CDR1 is SQVTM and CDR2 is ANQGSEA. The CDR3 has 13 amino acids. CDR3 residues: CSVDGQGTDTQNF. CDR3 nucleotide sequence: TGCAGCGTTGATGGACAGGGGACAGATACGCAGAATTTT.

At least ten counts were recorded for this clonotype. The chain joins TRBV5-5 to TRBJ1-2; no firm D call. CDR3 size: 15 residues. The germline V gene encodes CDR1 SGHKS and CDR2 YYEKEE (reference sequence). Deletions cut 4 bases from V and 5 bases from J, with 18 bases between. The DNA of the CDR3 is TGTGCCAGCAGCGACGGATTCCTACCTATATATGGCTACACCTTC. Amino acid sequence: CASSDGFLPIYGYTF.

This clonotype was found many times. The chain uses TRBV5-1 and TRBJ2-5; D is possibly TRBD1 (6 bases). V lost 5 bases to trimming and J lost 5 bases, with 22 bases between them. This CDR3 comprises 16 residues. CDR1 SGHRS and CDR2 YFSETQ come from the germline V gene. In DNA form, the CDR3 reads TGCGCCAGCAGGACCGGGACATTCGGATTTGCGGAGACCCAGTACTTC. Protein: CASRTGTFGFAETQYF. The complete variable domain, with remaining parts taken from reference TRBV5-1 and TRBJ2-5, reads KAGVTQTPRYLIKTRGQQVTLSCSPISGHRSVSWYQQTPGQGLQFLFEYFSETQRNKGNFPGRFSGRQFSNSRSEMNVSTLELGDSALYLCASRTGTFGFAETQYFGPGTRLLVL.

The chain recombines TRBV18 with TRBJ2-1; D not resolved. This CDR3 is 14 amino acids long. Trimming shortened V by 3 bases and J by 0 bases, and 6 bases separated the two germline ends. The germline V gene encodes CDR1 KGHSH and CDR2 LQKENI. CDR3 nucleotide sequence: TGTGCCAGCTCACCGAACTTCTCCTACAATGAGCAGTTCTTC. It encodes CASSPNFSYNEQFF.

This clonotype has a count of ten or more. The V call is TRBV19, the J call TRBJ2-1; the D gene is possibly TRBD1 (6 bases). The germline V and J ends were trimmed by 4 bases and 14 bases, with 18 bases remaining between them. The germline V gene encodes CDR1 LNHDA and CDR2 SQIVND (reference sequence). The CDR3 covers 13 residues. The CDR3 nucleotides are TGTGCCAGTAGTAGCAGCCGGGACACGGAAAAGTTCTTC. Translation gives CASSSSRDTEKFF.

This clonotype was detected ten times or more. The chain couples TRBV5-1 to TRBJ1-6; TRBD1 is a possible D gene (5 bases). This CDR3 is built from 15 residues. Trimming removed 0 bases at V and 8 bases at J, with 12 bases between. From germline, CDR1 is SGHRS and CDR2 YFSETQ. CDR3 nucleotides: TGCGCCAGCAGCTTGGAGAGGGCGGGGGATTCACCCCTCCACTTT. Translation gives CASSLERAGDSPLHF.